Presented here are 18 T cell receptor beta chains from one specimen sequenced in a study of sequential checkpoint blockade in melanoma. Regarding treatment: randomized to nivolumab then ipilimumab (arm A) or the reverse (arm B). The repertoire was sequenced with immunoSEQ multiplex PCR; TCRdb's copy has only in-frame clones and lacks some. The sample shows fewer than 25,000 clones, 80% to 90% of them seen only once. The sample in question was CD8+ T cells sorted from blood (inferred from file names), obtained from a patient given nivolumab and ipilimumab in sequence. The source is a human donor with melanoma.

The chain recombines TRBV4-3 with TRBJ2-1; TRBD2 aligns across 11 bases. The germline gives CDR1 LGHNA, CDR2 YSLEER. The CDR3 runs 16 residues. Trimming at V came to 4 bases and at J to 5 bases, leaving 7 bases not matched to a gene. The CDR3 protein is CASSRVSGGVNNEQFF. The CDR3 DNA is TGCGCCAGCAGCCGCGTTAGCGGGGGGGTCAACAATGAGCAGTTCTTC.

The chain recombines TRBV2 with TRBJ1-1; D is possibly TRBD1 (6 bases). Germline assignment: CDR1 SNHLY and CDR2 FYNNEI. Trimming removed 8 bases at V and 5 bases at J, with 30 bases between. The CDR3 sequence is 18 residues long. The CDR3 reads CASGEPRDTLRLGTEAFF. The DNA of the CDR3 is TGTGCCAGCGGGGAACCCCGGGACACCTTAAGGCTGGGTACTGAAGCTTTCTTT.

This clone turned up a few times. The chain employs TRBV5-4 and TRBJ1-2; no reliable D call. V was clipped by 0 bases and J by 4 bases, with 10 bases between them. The CDR3 runs to 14 residues. The germline V gene has CDR1 SGHNT and CDR2 YYREEE (reference sequence). CDR3 region: CASSLGRGGYGYTF. DNA for the CDR3: TGTGCCAGCAGCTTGGGTCGGGGAGGCTATGGCTACACCTTC.

This clone was detected once. V is TRBV6-1 and J is TRBJ2-5; possibly TRBD2 for D (5 bases). Germline CDR1 MNHNS, CDR2 SASEGT. V was cut by 2 bases and J by 1 base, with 14 bases left in between. The CDR3 has 16 residues. The CDR3, as DNA: TGTGCCAGCAGTGAAATAGCGTGGGCCTCCCAAGAGACCCAGTACTTC. Its protein product is CASSEIAWASQETQYF.

The chain is built from TRBV9 and TRBJ2-3; the match to TRBD2 covers 12 bases. Trimming took 3 bases from V and 4 from J; bases not matched to a gene: 3. The CDR3 runs 15 residues. The germline V gene encodes CDR1 SGDLS and CDR2 YYNGEE. This chain's CDR3 is CASSASGGGSDTQYF. The CDR3, as DNA: TGTGCCAGCAGCGCTAGCGGGGGGGGGTCAGATACGCAGTATTTT.

The genes are TRBV28 and TRBJ2-7; 13 bases map to TRBD2. The ends lost 3 bases at V and 2 bases at J; junction bases unmatched: 1. There are 15 residues in the CDR3. Germline V gene sequence: CDR1 MDHEN, CDR2 SYDVKM. CDR3 coding DNA: TGTGCCAGCAGTTTGGGACTAGCGGGGACCTACGAGCAGTACTTC. It codes for CASSLGLAGTYEQYF.

In regard to this clone: One junction end does not reproduce the germline sequence, and a read error may be involved. This sequence joins TRBV2 and TRBJ2-7, with 11 bases matching TRBD2. Germline CDR1 reads SNHLY; CDR2 reads FYNNEI. This CDR3 has 15 residues. As DNA, the CDR3 is TGTGCCAGCATCGAACCGGGACTAGCGGTTCCGGGGTTCGACTTC. Amino acid sequence: CASIEPGLAVPGFDF.

The gene calls are TRBV10-1 and TRBJ2-2; 7 nucleotides agree with TRBD2. V dropped 2 bases and J dropped 1; count of bases not matched to a gene: 4. Germline CDR1 reads WNHNN; CDR2 reads SYGVQD (reference sequence). The CDR3 is 16 residues long. Written as DNA, the CDR3 is TGCGCCAGCAGTGAGGGGGCGGGGGAGAACACCGGGGAGCTGTTTTTT. Translating gives CASSEGAGENTGELFF.

This clone was counted between two and nine times. The gene calls are TRBV6-1 and TRBJ1-1, with 7 bases aligning to TRBD1. The germline gives CDR1 MNHNS, CDR2 SASEGT. The CDR3 is 15 amino acids. V lost 2 bases to trimming and J lost 0 bases; unmatched junction nucleotides: 3. Here the CDR3 reads CASSENQGVNTEAFF. In DNA, the CDR3 is TGTGCCAGCAGTGAAAATCAGGGGGTGAACACTGAAGCTTTCTTT.

This clone was recorded once. The rearrangement uses TRBV7-2 and TRBJ2-1; a weak D match, TRBD2 (7 bases). CDR1 and CDR2 from the germline V gene are SGHTA and FQGNSA. This CDR3 contains 19 residues. V lost 5 bases and J 3 bases, leaving 26 bases between the germline ends. The CDR3 region is CASSPQKGSGGLGYNEQFF. The CDR3 region has the DNA TGTGCCAGCAGCCCACAAAAGGGTTCCGGGGGGCTGGGCTACAATGAGCAGTTCTTC. The entire variable domain, with the rest obtained from reference TRBV7-2 and TRBJ2-1, is as follows: GAGVSQSPSNKVTEKGKDVELRCDPISGHTALYWYRQSLGQGLEFLIYFQGNSAPDKSGLPSDRFSAERTGGSVSTLTIQRTQQEDSAVYLCASSPQKGSGGLGYNEQFFGPGTRLTVL.

In DNA form, the CDR3 reads TGTGCCAGCAGCCCTTCGTACCAGGGGGCTTTTAATCAGCCCCAGCATTTT. Translating gives CASSPSYQGAFNQPQHF. This sequence joins TRBV27 and TRBJ1-5; the match to TRBD1 covers 8 bases. Germline-derived CDR1 and CDR2 are MNHEY and SMNVEV (reference sequence). The J segment lost 4 bases and the V segment lost 6 bases, leaving 14 bases of the junction unmatched. The CDR3 loop spans 17 amino acids.

This chain connects TRBV6-5 to TRBJ1-2; D is undetermined. V was clipped by 4 bases and J by 3 bases, with 12 bases between them. This CDR3 is built from 14 residues. The germline CDR1 and CDR2 sequences are MNHEY and SVGAGI. DNA of the CDR3: TGTGCCAGCAGTTCTGCCAACGGTTACTATGGCTACACCTTC. Its translation: CASSSANGYYGYTF.

The V and J genes are TRBV6-5 and TRBJ1-5; tentatively, D is TRBD1 (5 bases). The germline V gene encodes CDR1 MNHEY and CDR2 SVGAGI. The CDR3 has 16 amino acids. V lost 4 bases and J lost 1, with 14 bases in between. The CDR3 here is CASSSRGSGSNQPQHF. Here the CDR3 DNA reads TGTGCCAGCAGTTCCCGGGGGAGCGGGAGCAATCAGCCCCAGCATTTT.

The gene calls are TRBV27 and TRBJ2-2, with D possibly matching TRBD1 (5 bases). V lost 7 bases and J 7 bases, leaving 22 bases between the germline ends. The CDR3 extends over 16 amino acids. The germline CDR1 and CDR2 sequences are MNHEY and SMNVEV (reference sequence). CDR3 sequence reads: CASTPSWGGWHGELFF. The CDR3 region has the DNA TGTGCCAGCACCCCCTCCTGGGGCGGCTGGCACGGGGAGCTGTTTTTT.

The rearrangement uses TRBV7-9 and TRBJ1-5; D uncertain. Germline V gives CDR1 SEHNR, CDR2 FQNEAQ (reference sequence). The CDR3 is made up of 14 amino acids. V dropped 0 bases and J dropped 4 bases, with 7 bases sitting between them. CDR3 sequence: CASSLAGRNQPQHF. The CDR3 DNA is TGTGCCAGCAGCTTAGCGGGGAGGAATCAGCCCCAGCATTTT.

The gene calls are TRBV28 and TRBJ2-7, with D maybe TRBD1 (6 bases). Germline V gene data show CDR1 as MDHEN and CDR2 as SYDVKM. V lost 1 base and J lost 2, with 33 bases in between. This CDR3 has 22 amino acids. The CDR3 bases are TGTGCCAGCAGTTTATATGTAGATGCGCCGAGGACGGACAGTGGGGATCCCTACGAGCAGTACTTC. Amino acid sequence: CASSLYVDAPRTDSGDPYEQYF.

Only one count was recorded for this clone. The V gene is TRBV27, the J gene TRBJ2-1; D is perhaps TRBD1 (6 bases). Germline CDR1 and CDR2: MNHEY and SMNVEV (reference sequence). The CDR3 is 14 amino acids. V gave up 4 bases and J gave up 3 bases, with 10 bases separating them. The CDR3, as DNA: TGTGCCAGCAGTTCCACAGGGTTCTACAATGAGCAGTTCTTC. Amino acid sequence: CASSSTGFYNEQFF.

V usage is TRBV27 and J usage is TRBJ2-1; 8 positions match TRBD1. The CDR3 spans 15 residues. The germline V gene has CDR1 MNHEY and CDR2 SMNVEV (reference sequence). The V gene end was trimmed by 6 bases and the J gene end by 5 bases; junction bases not matched to a gene: 9. In DNA, the CDR3 is TGTGCCAGCAGCCAACGGACAGGGCTGGACAATGAGCAGTTCTTC. Amino acid sequence: CASSQRTGLDNEQFF.